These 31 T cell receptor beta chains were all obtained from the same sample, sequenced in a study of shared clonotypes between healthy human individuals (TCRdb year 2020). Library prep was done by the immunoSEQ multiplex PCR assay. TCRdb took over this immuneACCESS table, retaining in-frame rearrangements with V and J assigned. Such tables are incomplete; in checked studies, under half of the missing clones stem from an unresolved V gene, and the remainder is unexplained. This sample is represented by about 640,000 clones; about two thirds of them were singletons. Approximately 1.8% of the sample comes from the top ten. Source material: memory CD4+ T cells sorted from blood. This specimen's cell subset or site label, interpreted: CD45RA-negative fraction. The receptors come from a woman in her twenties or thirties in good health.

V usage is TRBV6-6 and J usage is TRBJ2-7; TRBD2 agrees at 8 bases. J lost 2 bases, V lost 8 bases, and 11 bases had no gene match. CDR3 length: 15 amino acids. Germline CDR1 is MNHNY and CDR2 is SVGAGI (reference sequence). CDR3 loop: CASSLGLAGTYEQYF. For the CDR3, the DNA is TGTGCCAGCTCACTCGGGCTAGCGGGTACCTACGAGCAGTACTTC.

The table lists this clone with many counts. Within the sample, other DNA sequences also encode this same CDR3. The CDR3 is CASSPGGGQPQHF. The CDR3 DNA reads TGTGCCAGCAGCCCCGGCGGGGGGCAGCCCCAGCATTTT. This chain links TRBV11-2 with TRBJ1-5; a weak D match, TRBD1 (5 bases). The V gene's germline CDR1 is SGHAT and CDR2 FQNNGV. Trimming pared 5 bases from V and 7 bases from J, leaving 12 bases between. The CDR3 is 13 residues long.

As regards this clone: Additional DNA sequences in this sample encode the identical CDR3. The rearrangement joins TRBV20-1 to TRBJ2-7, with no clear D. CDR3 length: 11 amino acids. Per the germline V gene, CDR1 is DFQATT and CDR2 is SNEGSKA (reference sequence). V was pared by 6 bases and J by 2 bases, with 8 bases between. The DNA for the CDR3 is TGCAGTGCGGATCGGGCCTACGAGCAGTACTTC. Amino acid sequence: CSADRAYEQYF.

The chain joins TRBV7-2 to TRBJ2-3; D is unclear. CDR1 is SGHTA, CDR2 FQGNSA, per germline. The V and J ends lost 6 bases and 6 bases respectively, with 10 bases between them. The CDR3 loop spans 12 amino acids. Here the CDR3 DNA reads TGTGCCAGCAGTTACCCTGGCGATACGCAGTATTTT. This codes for CASSYPGDTQYF.

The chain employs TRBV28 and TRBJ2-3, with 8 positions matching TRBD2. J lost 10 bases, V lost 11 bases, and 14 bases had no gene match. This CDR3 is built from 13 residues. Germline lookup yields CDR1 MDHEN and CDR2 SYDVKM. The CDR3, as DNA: TGTGCCGTCTACGAGCGGGAGAACAAGGCGCAGTATTTT. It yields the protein CAVYERENKAQYF.

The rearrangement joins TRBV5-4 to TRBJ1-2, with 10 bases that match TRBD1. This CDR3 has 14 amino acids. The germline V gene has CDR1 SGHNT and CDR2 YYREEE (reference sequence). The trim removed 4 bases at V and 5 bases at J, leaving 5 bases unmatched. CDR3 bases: TGTGCCAGCAGCCGACAGGGGGCGGAGTATGGCTACACCTTC. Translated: CASSRQGAEYGYTF.

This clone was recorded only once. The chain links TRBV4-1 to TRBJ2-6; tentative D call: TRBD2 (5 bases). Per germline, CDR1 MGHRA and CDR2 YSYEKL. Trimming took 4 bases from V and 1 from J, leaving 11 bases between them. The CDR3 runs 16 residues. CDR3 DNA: TGCGCCAGCAGCCGAGGGTGGATGTCTGGGGCCAACGTCCTGACTTTC. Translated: CASSRGWMSGANVLTF.

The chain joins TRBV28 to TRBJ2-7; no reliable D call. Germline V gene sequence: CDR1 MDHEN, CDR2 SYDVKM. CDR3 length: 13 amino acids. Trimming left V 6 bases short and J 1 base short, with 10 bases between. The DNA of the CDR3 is TGTGCCAGCAGCTGGACCTCTTCCTACGAGCAGTACTTC. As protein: CASSWTSSYEQYF. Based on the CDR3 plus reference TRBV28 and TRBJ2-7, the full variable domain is DVKVTQSSRYLVKRTGEKVFLECVQDMDHENMFWYRQDPGLGLRLIYFSYDVKMKEKGDIPEGYSVSREKKERFSLILESASTNQTSMYLCASSWTSSYEQYFGPGTRLTVT.

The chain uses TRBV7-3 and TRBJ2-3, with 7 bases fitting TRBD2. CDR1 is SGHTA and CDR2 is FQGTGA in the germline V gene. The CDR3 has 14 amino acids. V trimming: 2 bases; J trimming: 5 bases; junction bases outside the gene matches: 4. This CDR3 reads CASSLGGSGDTQYF. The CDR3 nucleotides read TGTGCCAGCAGCTTAGGCGGGAGTGGAGATACGCAGTATTTT.

Here the CDR3 DNA reads TGTGCCAGCAGCTTGGGGGAGAAGGCCTACGAGCAGTACTTC. Translated, it gives CASSLGEKAYEQYF. V is TRBV5-4 and J is TRBJ2-7; a possible D gene is TRBD2 (5 bases). Trimming shortened V by 0 bases and J by 2 bases, and 9 bases separated the two germline ends. The CDR3 extends over 14 amino acids. Germline V gene lookup returns CDR1 SGHNT and CDR2 YYREEE (reference sequence).

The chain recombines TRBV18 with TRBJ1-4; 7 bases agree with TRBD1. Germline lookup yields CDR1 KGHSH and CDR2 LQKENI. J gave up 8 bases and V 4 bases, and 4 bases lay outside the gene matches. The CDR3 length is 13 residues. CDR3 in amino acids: CASSQTGVEKLFF. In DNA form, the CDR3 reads TGTGCCAGCTCACAAACAGGGGTCGAAAAACTGTTTTTT.

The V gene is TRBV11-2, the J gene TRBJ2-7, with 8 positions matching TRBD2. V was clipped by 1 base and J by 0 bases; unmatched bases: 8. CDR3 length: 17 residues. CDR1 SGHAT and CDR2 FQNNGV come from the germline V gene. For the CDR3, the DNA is TGTGCCAGCAGCTTAGTACTTAGCGGGATTAGCTCCTACGAGCAGTACTTC. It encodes CASSLVLSGISSYEQYF.

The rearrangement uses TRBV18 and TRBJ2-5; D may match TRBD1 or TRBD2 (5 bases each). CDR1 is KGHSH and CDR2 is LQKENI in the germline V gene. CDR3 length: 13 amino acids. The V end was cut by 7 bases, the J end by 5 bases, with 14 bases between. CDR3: CASCSGTGETQYF. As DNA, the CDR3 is TGTGCCAGCTGCTCCGGGACCGGCGAGACCCAGTACTTC.

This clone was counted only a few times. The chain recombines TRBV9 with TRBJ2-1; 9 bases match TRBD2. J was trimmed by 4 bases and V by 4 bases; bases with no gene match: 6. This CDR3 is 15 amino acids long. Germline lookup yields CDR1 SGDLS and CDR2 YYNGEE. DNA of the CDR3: TGTGCCAGCAGCTTTGGGCTAGCGGGATACAATGAGCAGTTCTTC. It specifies CASSFGLAGYNEQFF.

CDR3 loop: CASSFRRGHHKKTSYEQYF. The CDR3 DNA reads TGTGCCAGCAGCTTTCGGCGGGGGCACCACAAAAAAACTTCCTACGAGCAGTACTTC. This chain connects TRBV6-4 to TRBJ2-7; weak D call: TRBD2 (7 bases). Trimming removed 6 bases from V and 1 base from J, with 28 bases in between. The CDR3 loop spans 19 amino acids. Germline V gene lookup returns CDR1 MRHNA and CDR2 SNTAGT.

CDR3 sequence reads: CASSWTGVNTEAFF. CDR3 DNA sequence: TGTGCCAGCAGTTGGACAGGGGTGAACACTGAAGCTTTCTTT. The V gene is TRBV2, the J gene TRBJ1-1, with 9 bases lining up with TRBD1. The CDR3 covers 14 residues. The V and J ends lost 5 bases and 0 bases, in that order; junction bases with no gene match: 1. Germline V gene data show CDR1 as SNHLY and CDR2 as FYNNEI. Together with reference TRBV2 and TRBJ1-1, the CDR3 gives the full variable domain: EPEVTQTPSHQVTQMGQEVILRCVPISNHLYFYWYRQILGQKVEFLVSFYNNEISEKSEIFDDQFSVERPDGSNFTLKIRSTKLEDSAMYFCASSWTGVNTEAFFGQGTRLTVV.

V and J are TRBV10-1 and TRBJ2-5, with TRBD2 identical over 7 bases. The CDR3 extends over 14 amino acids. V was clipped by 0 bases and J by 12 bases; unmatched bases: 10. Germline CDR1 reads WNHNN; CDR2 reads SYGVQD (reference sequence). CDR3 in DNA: TGCGCCAGCAGTGAGTCCGGGCTAGCGGCCTCTAAGTACTTC. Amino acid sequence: CASSESGLAASKYF.

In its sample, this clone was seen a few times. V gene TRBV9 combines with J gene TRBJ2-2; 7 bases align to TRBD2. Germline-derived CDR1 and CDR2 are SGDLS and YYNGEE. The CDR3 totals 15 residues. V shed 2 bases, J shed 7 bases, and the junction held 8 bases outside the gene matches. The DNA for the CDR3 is TGTGCCAGCAGCGTCACTAGCGAGAATCTCGGGGAGCTGTTTTTT. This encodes CASSVTSENLGELFF.

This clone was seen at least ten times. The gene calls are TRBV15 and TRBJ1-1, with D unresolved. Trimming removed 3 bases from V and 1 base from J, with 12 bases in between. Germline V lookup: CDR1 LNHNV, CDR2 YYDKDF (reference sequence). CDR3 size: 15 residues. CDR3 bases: TGTGCCACCAGCAGGTTTTATGGGGAGAACACTGAAGCTTTCTTT. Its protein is CATSRFYGENTEAFF.

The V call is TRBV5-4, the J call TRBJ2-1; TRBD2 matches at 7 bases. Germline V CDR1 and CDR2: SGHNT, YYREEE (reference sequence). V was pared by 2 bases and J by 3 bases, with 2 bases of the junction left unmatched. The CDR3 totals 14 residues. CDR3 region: CASSFGLVYNEQFF. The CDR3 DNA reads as TGTGCCAGCAGCTTCGGACTAGTCTACAATGAGCAGTTCTTC.

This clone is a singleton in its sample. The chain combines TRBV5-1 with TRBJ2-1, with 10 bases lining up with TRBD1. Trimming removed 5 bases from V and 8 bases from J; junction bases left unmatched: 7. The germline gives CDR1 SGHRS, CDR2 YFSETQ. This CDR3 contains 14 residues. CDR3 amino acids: CASRSGTGEDEQFF. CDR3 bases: TGCGCCAGCAGGTCCGGGACAGGGGAGGATGAGCAGTTCTTC.

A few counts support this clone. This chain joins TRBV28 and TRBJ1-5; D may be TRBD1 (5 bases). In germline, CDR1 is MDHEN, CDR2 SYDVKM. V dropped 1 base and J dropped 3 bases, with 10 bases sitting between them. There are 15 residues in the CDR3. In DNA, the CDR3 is TGTGCCAGCAGTTTATATCCAGGGAACAATCAGCCCCAGCATTTT. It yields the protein CASSLYPGNNQPQHF.

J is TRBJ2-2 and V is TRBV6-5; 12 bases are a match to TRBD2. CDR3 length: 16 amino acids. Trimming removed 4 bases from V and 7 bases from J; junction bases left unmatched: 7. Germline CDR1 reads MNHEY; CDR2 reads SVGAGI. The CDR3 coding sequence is TGTGCCAGCAGTTTACGGACTAGCGGGAAGTTCGGGGAGCTGTTTTTT. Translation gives CASSLRTSGKFGELFF.

This CDR3 reads CSVDGEREPYEQYF. In nucleotides, the CDR3 is TGCAGCGTTGATGGGGAGCGGGAGCCATACGAGCAGTACTTC. The gene calls are TRBV29-1 and TRBJ2-5; 8 bases agree with TRBD2. The assigned J gene may be wrong: the sequence end matches TRBJ2-7 better. Germline V CDR1 and CDR2: SQVTM, ANQGSEA. There are 14 residues in the CDR3.

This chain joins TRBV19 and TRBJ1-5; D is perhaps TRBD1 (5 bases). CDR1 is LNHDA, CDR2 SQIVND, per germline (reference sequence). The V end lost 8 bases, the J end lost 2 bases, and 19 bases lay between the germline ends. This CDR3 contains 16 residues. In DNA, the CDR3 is TGTGCCAGTTCGTACAGGACTACTCAGGGCAATCAGCCCCAGCATTTT. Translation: CASSYRTTQGNQPQHF.

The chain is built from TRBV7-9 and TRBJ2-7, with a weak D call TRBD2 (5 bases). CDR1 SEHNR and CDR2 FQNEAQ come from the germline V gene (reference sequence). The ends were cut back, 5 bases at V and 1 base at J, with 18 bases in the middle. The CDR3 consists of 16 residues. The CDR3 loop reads CASSPAGERRSYEQYF. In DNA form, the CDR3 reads TGTGCCAGCAGCCCGGCCGGGGAACGGCGATCCTACGAGCAGTACTTC.

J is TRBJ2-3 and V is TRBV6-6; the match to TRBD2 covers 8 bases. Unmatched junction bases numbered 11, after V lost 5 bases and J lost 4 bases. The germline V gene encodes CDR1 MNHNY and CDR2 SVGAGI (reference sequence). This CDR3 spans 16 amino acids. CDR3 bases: TGTGCCAGCAGTACCTCGCGAGCGGGAGATGCAGATACGCAGTATTTT. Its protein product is CASSTSRAGDADTQYF.

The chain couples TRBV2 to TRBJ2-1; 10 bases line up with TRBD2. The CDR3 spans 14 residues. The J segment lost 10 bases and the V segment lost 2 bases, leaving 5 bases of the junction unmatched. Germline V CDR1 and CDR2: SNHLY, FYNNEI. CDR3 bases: TGTGCCAGCAGTGAAAGCGGGAGGGCCGTGGAGCAGTTCTTC. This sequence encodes CASSESGRAVEQFF.

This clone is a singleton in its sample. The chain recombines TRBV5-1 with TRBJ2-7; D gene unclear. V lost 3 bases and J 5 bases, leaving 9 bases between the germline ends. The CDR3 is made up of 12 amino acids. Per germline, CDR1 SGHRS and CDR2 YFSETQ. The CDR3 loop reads CASSSDTHEQYF. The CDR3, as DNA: TGCGCCAGCAGCTCAGATACCCACGAGCAGTACTTC.

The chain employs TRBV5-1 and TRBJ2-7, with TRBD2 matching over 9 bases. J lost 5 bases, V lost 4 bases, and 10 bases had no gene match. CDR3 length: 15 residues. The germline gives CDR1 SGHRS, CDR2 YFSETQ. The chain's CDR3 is CASSLGAGGRNEQYF. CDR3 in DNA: TGCGCCAGCAGCCTCGGGGCGGGAGGGCGAAACGAGCAGTACTTC.

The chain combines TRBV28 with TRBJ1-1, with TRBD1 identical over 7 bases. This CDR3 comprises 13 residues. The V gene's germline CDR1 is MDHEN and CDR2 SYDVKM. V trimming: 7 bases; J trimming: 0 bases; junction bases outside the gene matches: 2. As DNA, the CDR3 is TGTGCCAGCATCACAGGGGTGAACACTGAAGCTTTCTTT. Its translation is CASITGVNTEAFF.